This entry is about one T cell receptor beta chain. Germline CDR1 and CDR2: SGHRS and YFSETQ. V shed 0 bases, J shed 0 bases, and the junction held 11 bases outside the gene matches. This CDR3 is built from 19 residues. This sample was included in a study of control samples from healthy donors and cancer patients. The method was immunoSEQ multiplex PCR; TCRdb's version includes in-frame clones alone and lacks a portion of them. The sample lists about 180,000 clones, approximately 94% occurring once. This sequence was found in a young woman in good health. Sequencing was done on a sample of blood. J is TRBJ2-2 and V is TRBV5-1; 7 nucleotides align to TRBD1. The CDR3 bases are TGCGCCAGCAGCTTGGCCTTTGTGTTGGGGACAGCGAACACCGGGGAGCTGTTTTTT. Translated, it gives CASSLAFVLGTANTGELFF.